This T cell receptor beta chain originates from a study of cytomegalovirus exposure and HLA in healthy donors (dated by TCRdb to the late 2010s). General notes on the study: According to an earlier analysis of a few hundred of the donors, some 170 million T cells yielded 117 million unique TCR beta sequences and more than 250 Gb of sequence data. The study combined high-throughput TCR immunosequencing, statistical association of individual TCRs with disease status, and machine learning to predict cytomegalovirus infection status. Donor age, sex, ethnicity and CMV serostatus were compiled alongside the repertoire data. Roughly 300 gigabases of sequencing data and 75 million to 85 million unique TCR sequences made up an early release that covered approximately 650 HLA-typed donors. Of the 398 genotyped donors, roughly 80% were placed in the genetic ancestry cluster associated with self-reported Caucasian donors. A later genetic analysis used genome-wide SNP genotypes for about 65% of the roughly 700 donors, treating that subset as a discovery cohort. Several DR-DQ haplotypes were treated as single units for association and clustering because of strong linkage in the cohort. HLA typing included class I and class II loci at four-digit resolution. The study profiled the T cell repertoires of approximately 700 subjects by immunosequencing and related them to cytomegalovirus serostatus. Besides the first cohort of around 700 subjects, a separate validation cohort made up of over 100 different subjects was used. The aim of the study was to test whether cataloging public T cell receptors could identify signatures of past pathogen exposure. An earlier analysis of several hundred of the donors applied high-throughput TCR beta sequencing to assess whether each TCR beta V gene segment acted as functional or pseudogenic. Among some 410 genotyped donors of the cohort, an average of around 240,000 unique TCR beta nucleotide sequences was sequenced per donor, of which 15% to 20% were non-productive. All discovery cohort repertoires had been generated on a single sequencing platform. Rather than using new phenotypic data, the later analysis identified candidate immune exposures from TCR beta sequences and from how often those sequences occurred across donors. The number of donors typed differed by locus, with about 629-640 for A, B, C, DRB1 and DQB1, around 500 for DQA1, 600 to 610 for DPA1, and approximately 470 for DPB1. A later analysis re-analyzed previously published TCR beta repertoires from about 730 donors and added high-resolution HLA genotyping to study TCR occurrence patterns.

The cohort was made up of around 720 healthy bone marrow donors. Cohort members were all nominally healthy when sampled, although unrecorded immune exposures were likely present. The donor was CMV seropositive and belonged to the group of more than 250 seropositive cohort members. Every donor gave a peripheral blood sample, and the peripheral blood mononuclear cells from that sample were used for TCR beta sequencing. The Qiagen DNeasy Blood Extraction Kit was used to extract genomic DNA from the blood cell samples. Library preparation was by the immunoSEQ multiplex PCR assay. For the multiplex PCR, a mixture combining 60 forward primers for TCR Vbeta segments and 13 reverse primers for TCR Jbeta segments was used. A multiplex PCR assay on genomic DNA amplified the CDR3 region of rearranged TCR beta genes. The Illumina HiSeq System was used to sequence the amplified TCR beta libraries as 87-base-pair reads. Regarding the original processing steps: A later analysis tallied roughly 78 million unique TCR beta chains across the 666 repertoires, and approximately 12 million of those chains were shared by two or more donors. Raw reads were error-corrected and collapsed into unique sequences by a nearest-neighbor algorithm in which closely related sequences were merged to remove PCR and sequencing errors. To assign V, D and J gene segments, CDR3 sequences were aligned to IMGT reference sequences. For a sequence to be retained, a match of at least six nucleotides to both a V gene segment and a J gene segment was required. Rearrangements were called productive when the CDR3 lacked stop codons and stayed in frame with V and J; all others were non-productive. CDR3 was defined by IMGT convention, running from the second conserved V-encoded cysteine to the conserved J-encoded phenylalanine. In an earlier analysis of around 540 of the donors, sequences lacking an unambiguous match to a single V gene segment were excluded. In an earlier analysis of 587 of the donors, V segments were called functional above 56.7% productive rearrangements and were called segregating when the between-donor standard deviation exceeded 5%. A statistical classification framework was built for diagnosing cytomegalovirus status from the catalog of TCR beta chain sequences. In a later analysis, TCR nucleotide sequences were compared against IMGT/GENE-DB human TR gene sequences so that V and J genes could be assigned. A later analysis assigned CDR3 sequences and most-parsimonious VDJ recombination scenarios with the TCRdist pipeline. In a later analysis, each TCR beta chain was defined by its CDR3 amino acid sequence together with its V-gene family, and reads without a unique V-gene family were excluded. As a way to deal with suspected cross-contamination and a sequencing artifact, a later analysis dropped 592 nucleotide sequences that were highly shared and had low generation probability. For each public chain, a later analysis derived a clonal expansion index from normalized ranks of inferred template counts within each repertoire. Generation probabilities in a later analysis came from a VDJ recombination model fitted to out-of-frame rearrangements, and those results were checked against IGoR. In a later analysis, TCR-TCR, TCR-HLA and TCR-CMV co-occurrence was scored with hypergeometric tests, and a repertoire-size bias correction was applied to TCR pairs. To estimate false discovery rates, a later analysis permuted the HLA or CMV assignments 20 times. A later analysis grouped co-occurring TCRs with DBSCAN, adding TCRdist sequence similarity when clustering within HLA-allele-positive subsets. Repertoires with fewer than 30,000 or more than 120,000 public chains were left out of co-occurrence clustering, as were about 5 repertoires with anomalous nucleotide sharing. Drawn from immuneACCESS, this table holds only the in-frame rearrangements with V and J called that TCRdb kept. Clones are partly lost; checked studies trace under half to an unresolved V gene and leave the rest unexplained. That table is the source of V, J and clone size, and D and trimming were worked out from the DNA. The sample includes 150,000 to 200,000 clones, with roughly four fifths observed a single time. The ten largest clonotypes hold roughly 10% of the sample.

What the research found in general, with its limitations: Linkage disequilibrium might explain the correlated functional status among segregating V segments, but an unknown experimental factor could not be excluded. A later analysis reported that several top co-occurrence clusters appeared linked to parvovirus B19, influenza, CMV and Epstein-Barr virus. The sequencing pipeline was judged likely to have produced a cluster of highly shared sequence variants as a technical artifact. A further reported finding was that TCR beta sequences accurately predicted the HLA-A and HLA-B alleles for most subjects in the first cohort. In an earlier analysis of 500 to 650 of the donors, most TCR beta V segments appeared in productive rearrangements about 87% or about 30% of the time, broadly matching IMGT annotations. A total of about 150 TCR beta chains were listed by the study as associated with cytomegalovirus. Fewer than 20 rarely observed V segments, including chromosome 9 orphons, were excluded from the earlier analysis of several hundred of the donors because counts were too low. Immune exposure information for the cohort was limited to CMV serostatus. The classifier was reported to diagnose cytomegalovirus status with high specificity and sensitivity in both the original cohort and the validation cohort. In a later analysis, TCR association rates were found to vary across HLA loci, with the most associated TCRs seen for DRB1 alleles and the fewest for HLA-C alleles. In vitro tests confirmed that a few of the cytomegalovirus-associated TCR beta chains recognize cytomegalovirus antigens. Sequencing depth was assumed to be roughly uniform across donors in the presence/absence analyses, though that assumption may not hold. In a later analysis, more than 15,000 TCR beta sequences were associated with specific HLA alleles at a false discovery rate of 0.05. Because HLA typing was missing for some donors at each locus, association tests included only the typed subset. When HLA alleles, especially DR and DQ, strongly co-occurred, TCR associations were difficult to assign to individual alleles. The authors suggested that the approach could potentially be generalized to other disease states and immunological phenotypes. An association between a missense DCLRE1C variant and V-gene and J-gene trimming of TCR beta chains was found in a later genetic analysis and replicated in an independent cohort. In a later analysis, most CMV-associated TCR beta chains were found to appear HLA-restricted, with HLA associations seemingly driven largely by CMV exposure. In a later genetic analysis, fewer N-insertions in productive TCRs were reported among donors in an Asian-associated ancestry cluster than the roughly 640-donor mean. In a later analysis, HLA-associated TCR beta chains were found to be more clonally expanded and to have lower generation probabilities than equally common non-associated chains. In this cohort, only TCR beta chains were sequenced, and detectable features were limited by the absence of alpha or paired-chain data. Most TCR sequences were seen in very few donors, while some public TCRs were found in many individuals. Because the 87-base-pair reads could not distinguish some IMGT-functional V segments, including TRBV6-2 and TRBV6-3, those segments were excluded.

This clone was seen once. This clone's antigen is unknown. No base quality values were provided; no much bigger clone lies one nucleotide off. CDR1 and CDR2 were assigned from the germline V gene as SGHRS and YFSETQ. The CDR3 sequence holds 15 residues, the cysteine and phenylalanine included. Only the CDR3 region is kept as DNA, spanning 45 bases read in frame from base 1. V is shortened by 0 bases, J by 3 bases, and the region joining them spans 12 bases. The receptor was derived from a man aged 50-60 years in good health and CMV-seropositive. Sequenced sample: PBMCs. The chain uses TRBV5-1 and TRBJ1-1; matching of 6 bases hints at TRBD1 as the D gene. The nucleotides read TGCGCCAGCAGCTTGGAGGGGGGAGGGGACACTGAAGCTTTCTTT. Its protein reads: CASSLEGGGDTEAFF.